The subject of this entry is one T cell receptor beta chain. The antigen is not known. These data come from a study of T cell responses to AZD1222 COVID-19 vaccine. The study pooled second doses at about 4 or about 12 weeks. Trimming shortened V by 5 bases and J by 0 bases, and 8 bases separated the two germline ends. The CDR3 loop spans 13 amino acids. Germline V gives CDR1 SEHNR, CDR2 FQNEAQ (reference sequence). Overall study findings and caveats: Researchers took repertoire samples only after the peak T cell response had come. Rises in breadth and depth of Spike-specific TCRs came after two AZD1222 doses. At 160-218 and 743-854, vaccine-associated CD4 TCRs were dominant, and they spanned spike.

Using immunoSEQ multiplex PCR, the repertoire was profiled, and TCRdb retains in-frame clones only, with some absent. This table has around 150,000 clones, just over 90% appearing once. The sample in question was peripheral blood, obtained 28 days after the second AZD1222 dose. This chain links TRBV7-9 with TRBJ2-7; perhaps D is TRBD1 or TRBD2 (5 bases each). The receptor comes from an adult who received the AZD1222 COVID-19 vaccine. Written as DNA, the CDR3 is TGTGCCAGCAGCCCCGGGGCCTCCTACGAGCAGTACTTC. Amino acids: CASSPGASYEQYF.